Presented here are 5 T cell receptor beta chains from one specimen sequenced in a study of T cell responses to AZD1222 COVID-19 vaccine (dated by TCRdb to 2020 to 2022). Libraries were built with the immunoSEQ multiplex PCR assay. TCRdb took over this immuneACCESS table, retaining in-frame rearrangements with V and J assigned. Such tables are incomplete; in checked studies, under half of the missing clones stem from an unresolved V gene, and the remainder is unexplained. Present in this sample are fewer than 85,000 clones, 80% to 90% of which were seen just once. Jointly, the top ten make up under 35% of the sample. The time point label, as the study defines it: baseline before first vaccination. Sequencing used peripheral blood, obtained on day 0 of AZD1222 vaccination. These receptors were taken from an adult in good health.

The chain carries TRBV11-2 and TRBJ1-1; a weak D match, TRBD1 (5 bases). In germline, CDR1 is SGHAT, CDR2 FQNNGV. V lost 2 bases to trimming and J lost 4 bases, with 11 bases between them. The CDR3 is made up of 14 amino acids. CDR3 protein: CASSLLKGRTEAFF. The CDR3, as DNA: TGTGCCAGCAGCTTACTAAAGGGACGCACTGAAGCTTTCTTT.

The gene calls are TRBV6-1 and TRBJ2-5; D gene ambiguous. With 1 base removed from V and 0 bases from J, the gap between germline ends came to 15 bases. Germline CDR1 reads MNHNS; CDR2 reads SASEGT. CDR3 size: 17 residues. CDR3 amino acids: CASSEGSGRAYQETQYF. The CDR3, as DNA: TGTGCCAGCAGTGAAGGCTCGGGTAGGGCTTACCAAGAGACCCAGTACTTC.

The rearrangement uses TRBV6-5 and TRBJ1-2; TRBD1 is a possible D gene (5 bases). The V end was cut by 4 bases, the J end by 6 bases, with 18 bases between. From germline, CDR1 is MNHEY and CDR2 SVGAGI. The CDR3 loop spans 15 amino acids. The chain's CDR3 is CASSSAGQLGHGYTF. The CDR3 nucleotides are TGTGCCAGCAGTTCAGCAGGGCAATTGGGCCATGGCTACACCTTC.

CDR3 sequence (DNA): TGTGCCAGCGGGGGTCTCGGAAACACCATATATTTT. This encodes CASGGLGNTIYF. The V call is TRBV2, the J call TRBJ1-3; perhaps TRBD1 as D (5 bases). V was cut by 8 bases and J by 4 bases, with 9 bases left in between. The V gene's germline CDR1 is SNHLY and CDR2 FYNNEI. CDR3 length: 12 residues. The variable domain in full, completed from reference TRBV2 and TRBJ1-3, reads EPEVTQTPSHQVTQMGQEVILRCVPISNHLYFYWYRQILGQKVEFLVSFYNNEISEKSEIFDDQFSVERPDGSNFTLKIRSTKLEDSAMYFCASGGLGNTIYFGEGSWLTVV.

The rearrangement joins TRBV7-2 to TRBJ2-1; no reliable D call. This CDR3 contains 14 residues. The ends were cut back, 2 bases at V and 6 bases at J, with 11 bases in the middle. Germline CDR1 is SGHTA and CDR2 is FQGNSA. Here the CDR3 DNA reads TGTGCCAGCAGCTTATCTACTACGGGCAATGAGCAGTTCTTC. It encodes CASSLSTTGNEQFF.